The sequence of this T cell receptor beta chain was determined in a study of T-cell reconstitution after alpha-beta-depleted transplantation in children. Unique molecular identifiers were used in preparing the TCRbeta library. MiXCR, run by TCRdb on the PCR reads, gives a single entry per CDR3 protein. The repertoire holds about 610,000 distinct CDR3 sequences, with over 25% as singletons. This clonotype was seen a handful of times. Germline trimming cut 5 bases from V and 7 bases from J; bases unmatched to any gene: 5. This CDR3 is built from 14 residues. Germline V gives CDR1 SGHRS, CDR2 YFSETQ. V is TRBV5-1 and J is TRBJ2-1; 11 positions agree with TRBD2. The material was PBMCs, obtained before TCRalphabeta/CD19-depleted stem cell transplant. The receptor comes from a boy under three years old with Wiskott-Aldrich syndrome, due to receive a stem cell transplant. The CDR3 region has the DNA TGCGCCAGCAGTGTTCCTAGCGGGAGGAATGAGCAGTTCTTC. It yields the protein CASSVPSGRNEQFF. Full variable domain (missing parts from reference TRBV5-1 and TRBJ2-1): KAGVTQTPRYLIKTRGQQVTLSCSPISGHRSVSWYQQTPGQGLQFLFEYFSETQRNKGNFPGRFSGRQFSNSRSEMNVSTLELGDSALYLCASSVPSGRNEQFFGPGTRLTVL.